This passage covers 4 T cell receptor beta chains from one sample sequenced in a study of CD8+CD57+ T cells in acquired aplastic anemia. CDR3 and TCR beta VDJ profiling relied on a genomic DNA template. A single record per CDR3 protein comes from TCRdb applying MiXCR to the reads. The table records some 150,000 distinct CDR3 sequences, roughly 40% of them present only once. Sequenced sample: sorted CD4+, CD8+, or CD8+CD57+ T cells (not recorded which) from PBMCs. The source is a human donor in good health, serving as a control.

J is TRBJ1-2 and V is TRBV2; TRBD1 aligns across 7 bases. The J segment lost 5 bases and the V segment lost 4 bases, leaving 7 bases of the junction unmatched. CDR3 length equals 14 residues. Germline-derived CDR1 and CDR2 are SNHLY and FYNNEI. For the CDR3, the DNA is TGTGCCAGCAGTGGGACAGGTGGACAGTATGGCTACACCTTC. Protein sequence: CASSGTGGQYGYTF.

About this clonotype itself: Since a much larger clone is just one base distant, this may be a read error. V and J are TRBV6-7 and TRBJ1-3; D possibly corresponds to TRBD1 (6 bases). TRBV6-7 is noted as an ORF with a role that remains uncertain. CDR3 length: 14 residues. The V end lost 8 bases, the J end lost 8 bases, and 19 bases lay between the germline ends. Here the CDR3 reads CASGSRPGTHTIYF. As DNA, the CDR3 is TGTGCCAGCGGATCTAGACCAGGGACACACACCATATATTTT.

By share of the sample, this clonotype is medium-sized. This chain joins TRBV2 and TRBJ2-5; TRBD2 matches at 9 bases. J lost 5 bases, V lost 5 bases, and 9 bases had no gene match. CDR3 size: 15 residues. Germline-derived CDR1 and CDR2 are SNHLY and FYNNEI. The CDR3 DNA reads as TGTGCCAGCAGTCGCTTAGCGGGAGTGAGGGAGACCCAGTACTTC. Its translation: CASSRLAGVRETQYF.

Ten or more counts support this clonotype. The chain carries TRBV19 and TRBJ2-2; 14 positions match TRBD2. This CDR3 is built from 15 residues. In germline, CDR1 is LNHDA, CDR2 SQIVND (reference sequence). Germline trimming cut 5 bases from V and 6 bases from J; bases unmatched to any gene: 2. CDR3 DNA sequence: TGTGCCAGTAGTGCGGGACTAGCGGGAGCCGGGGAGCTGTTTTTT. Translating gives CASSAGLAGAGELFF.